The clone carrying this TCR beta chain was counted a single time. Its antigen remains unidentified. This specimen belongs to a study of Ad26.COV2.S vaccination and SARS-CoV-2 variants. Some clones are missing from TCRdb's copy, which holds only in-frame ones; the method was immunoSEQ multiplex PCR. The table records over 130,000 clones, 70% to 90% of them present only once. Findings of the study overall: Compared with placebo recipients, vaccine recipients had higher spike-specific TCR breadth. Once vaccination had occurred, spike-specific CD8+ and CD4+ T cell responses reportedly showed substantial breadth.

The CDR3 is 15 amino acids. Trimming removed 9 bases from V and 3 bases from J; junction bases left unmatched: 11. CDR1 and CDR2 from the germline V gene are SGHTA and FQGNSA. The sequence derives from a human donor who had recovered from COVID-19. The chain uses TRBV7-2 and TRBJ2-4, with TRBD2 matching over 7 bases. The specimen was peripheral blood, collected after recovery from COVID-19. The CDR3 loop reads CASTLGGVGKNIQYF. CDR3 nucleotides: TGTGCCAGTACTCTGGGGGGGGTCGGCAAAAACATTCAGTACTTC.